This T cell receptor (beta chain) came from a study of blood T cell repertoires in COVID-19. Study background: COVID-19 samples collected from the United States, Italy and Spain covered acute and convalescent phases. T cells, B-cell-depleted T cells, or PBMCs supplied cDNA or gDNA.

Study processing details: Reference gene primer amplification gave estimated nucleated cell counts. Generated by immunoSEQ multiplex PCR, the TCRdb table keeps only in-frame clones and is missing some. The DNA was the basis for D and trimming; V, J and clone size are from that table. In the table there are under 200,000 clones, over 75% of which are singletons. This CDR3 region has 14 residues. Trimming took 3 bases from V and 4 from J, leaving 12 bases between them. Germline V gene lookup returns CDR1 SSHAT and CDR2 FNYEAQ (reference sequence). The sequencing sample was made of peripheral blood. The TCR sequence derives from a man aged 50 to 59 with acute or convalescent COVID-19. V and J are TRBV7-7 and TRBJ1-1; D remains ambiguous. CDR3 residues: CASSLRGEGTEAFF. CDR3 nucleotides: TGTGCCAGCAGCTTGCGGGGTGAGGGCACTGAAGCTTTCTTT.